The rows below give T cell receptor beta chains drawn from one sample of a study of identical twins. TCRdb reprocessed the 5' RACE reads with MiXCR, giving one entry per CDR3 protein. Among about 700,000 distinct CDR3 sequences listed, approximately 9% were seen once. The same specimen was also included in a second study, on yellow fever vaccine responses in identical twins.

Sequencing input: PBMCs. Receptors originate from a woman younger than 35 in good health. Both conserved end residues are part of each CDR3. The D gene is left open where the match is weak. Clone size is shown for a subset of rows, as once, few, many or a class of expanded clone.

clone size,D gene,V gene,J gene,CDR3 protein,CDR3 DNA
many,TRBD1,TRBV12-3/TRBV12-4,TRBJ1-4,CASSPIDRVEKLFF,TGTGCCAGCAGTCCTATAGACAGGGTTGAAAAACTGTTTTTT
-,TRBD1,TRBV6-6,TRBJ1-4,CASSGQADEKLFF,TGTGCCAGCAGTGGACAGGCAGATGAAAAACTGTTTTTT
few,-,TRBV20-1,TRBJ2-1,CSARGPGYNEQFF,TGCAGTGCTAGAGGTCCGGGATACAATGAGCAGTTCTTC
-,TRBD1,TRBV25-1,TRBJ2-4,CASSDEGAPDIQYF,TGTGCCAGCAGTGATGAGGGGGCGCCGGACATTCAGTACTTC
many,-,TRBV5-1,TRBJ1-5,CASSFPDQPQHF,TGCGCCAGCAGCTTCCCAGATCAGCCCCAGCATTTT
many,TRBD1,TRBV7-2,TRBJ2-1,CASSLRTGSYNEQFF,TGTGCCAGCAGCCTCAGGACAGGGTCCTACAATGAGCAGTTCTTC
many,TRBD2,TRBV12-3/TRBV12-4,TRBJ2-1,CAASRVAGPTGNEQFF,TGTGCCGCCAGCCGTGTAGCGGGACCTACTGGTAATGAGCAGTTCTTC
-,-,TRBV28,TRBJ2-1,CASRTLSGDYNEQFF,TGTGCCAGCAGGACACTATCGGGGGACTACAATGAGCAGTTCTTC
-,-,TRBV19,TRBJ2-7,CASSMSGIHEQYF,TGTGCCAGTAGTATGTCAGGGATCCACGAGCAGTACTTC
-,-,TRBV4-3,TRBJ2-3,CASSQSIGPDTQYF,TGCGCCAGCAGCCAGAGCATAGGACCAGATACGCAGTATTTT
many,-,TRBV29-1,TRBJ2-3,CSVDTQYF,TGCAGCGTTGATACGCAGTATTTT
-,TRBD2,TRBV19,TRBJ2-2,CASSKASGTHTGELFF,TGTGCCAGTAGTAAAGCTAGCGGGACTCACACCGGGGAGCTGTTTTTT
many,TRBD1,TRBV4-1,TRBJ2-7,CASSQVDRVEQYF,TGCGCCAGCAGCCAGGTGGACAGGGTCGAGCAGTACTTC
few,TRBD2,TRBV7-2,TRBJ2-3,CASSPGLAGGPPDTQYF,TGTGCCAGCAGCCCGGGACTAGCGGGGGGGCCCCCAGATACGCAGTATTTT
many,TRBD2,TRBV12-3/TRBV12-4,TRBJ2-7,CASAPGLAIDEQYF,TGTGCCAGCGCCCCAGGACTAGCGATAGACGAGCAGTACTTC
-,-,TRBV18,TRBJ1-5,CASSLQGFRNQPQHF,TGTGCCAGCTCACTCCAGGGGTTTCGGAATCAGCCCCAGCATTTT
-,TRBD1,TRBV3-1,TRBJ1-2,CASSPWDRVGYGYTF,TGTGCCAGCAGCCCTTGGGACAGGGTGGGCTATGGCTACACCTTC
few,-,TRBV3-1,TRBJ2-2,CASSLSSWGLGSTGELFF,TGTGCCAGCAGCCTCTCGAGCTGGGGGCTTGGTAGCACCGGGGAGCTGTTTTTT
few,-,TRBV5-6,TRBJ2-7,CASRLSGGYEQYF,TGTGCCAGCAGGCTATCTGGGGGCTACGAGCAGTACTTC
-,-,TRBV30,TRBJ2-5,CAWSPYLRTETQYF,TGTGCCTGGAGTCCATACCTGCGTACGGAGACCCAGTACTTC
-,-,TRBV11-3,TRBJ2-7,CASVGQDHEQYF,TGTGCCAGCGTAGGGCAGGACCACGAGCAGTACTTC
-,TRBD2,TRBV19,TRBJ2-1,CASNEEGSGTYNEQFF,TGTGCCAGTAATGAGGAAGGCAGCGGGACCTACAATGAGCAGTTCTTC
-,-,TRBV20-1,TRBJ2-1,CSPYGSGETYNEQFF,TGCAGTCCCTACGGGTCGGGGGAGACCTACAATGAGCAGTTCTTC
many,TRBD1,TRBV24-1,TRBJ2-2,CATSDPGQGNTGELFF,TGTGCCACCAGTGATCCGGGACAGGGTAACACCGGGGAGCTGTTTTTT
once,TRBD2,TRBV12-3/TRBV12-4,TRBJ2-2,CACSLAGRVTSGYPGELFF,TGTGCCTGCAGTTTAGCCGGAAGGGTAACTAGCGGGTATCCCGGGGAGCTGTTTTTT
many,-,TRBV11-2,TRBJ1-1,CASSLDGQEGTRTEAFF,TGTGCCAGCAGCTTAGATGGGCAGGAAGGGACCCGCACTGAAGCTTTCTTT
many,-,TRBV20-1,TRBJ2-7,CSARDFAGTTYEQYF,TGCAGTGCTAGAGATTTTGCGGGAACAACCTACGAGCAGTACTTC
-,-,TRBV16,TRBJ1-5,CASSPRGLRGNQPQHF,TGTGCCAGCAGCCCCCGAGGACTCCGGGGCAATCAGCCCCAGCATTTT
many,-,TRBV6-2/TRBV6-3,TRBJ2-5,CASLPGQGVVSQETQYF,TGTGCCAGTCTCCCAGGGCAGGGCGTCGTGTCGCAAGAGACCCAGTACTTC
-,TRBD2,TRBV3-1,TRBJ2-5,CASSQSSGGETQYF,TGTGCCAGCAGCCAATCTAGCGGGGGAGAGACCCAGTACTTC
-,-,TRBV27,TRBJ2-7,CASSFSSTHEQYF,TGTGCCAGCAGTTTTTCGTCTACGCACGAGCAGTACTTC
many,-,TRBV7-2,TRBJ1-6,CASSTSRQINSPLHF,TGTGCCAGCAGCACCTCGCGGCAGATCAATTCACCCCTCCACTTT
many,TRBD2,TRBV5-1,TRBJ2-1,CASSTLVPSGSSNEQFF,TGCGCCAGCAGCACCTTGGTGCCTAGCGGGAGTAGCAATGAGCAGTTCTTC
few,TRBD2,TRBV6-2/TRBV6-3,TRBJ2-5,CASSYPSGLAGYEETQYF,TGTGCCAGCAGTTACCCTTCGGGGCTAGCGGGGTACGAAGAGACCCAGTACTTC
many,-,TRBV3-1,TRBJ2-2,CASRSGGPGELFF,TGTGCCAGCAGATCTGGGGGACCCGGGGAGCTGTTTTTT
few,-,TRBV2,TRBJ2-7,CASSWDIYEQYF,TGTGCCAGCAGTTGGGACATCTACGAGCAGTACTTC
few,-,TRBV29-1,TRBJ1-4,CSVAEVRNEKLFF,TGCAGCGTCGCCGAAGTTCGCAATGAAAAACTGTTTTTT
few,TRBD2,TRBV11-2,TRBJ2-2,CASSLFGGGIGELFF,TGTGCCAGCAGCTTATTCGGGGGGGGCATCGGGGAGCTGTTTTTT
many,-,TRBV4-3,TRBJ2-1,CASSQETGQKQFF,TGCGCCAGCAGCCAAGAAACTGGCCAGAAGCAGTTCTTC
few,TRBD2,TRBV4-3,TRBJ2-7,CASSHATSGAYEQYF,TGCGCCAGCAGCCACGCGACTAGCGGGGCGTACGAGCAGTACTTC
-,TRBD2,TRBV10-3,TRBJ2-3,CAIRGTTSWSDTQYF,TGTGCCATCAGGGGGACGACTAGCTGGTCGGATACGCAGTATTTT
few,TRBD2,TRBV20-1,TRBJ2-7,CSASDPGRDTRWEQYF,TGCAGTGCTAGTGACCCCGGGAGGGACACGCGTTGGGAGCAGTACTTC
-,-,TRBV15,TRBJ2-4,CATSPPTAKNIQYF,TGTGCCACCAGCCCGCCGACAGCCAAAAACATTCAGTACTTC
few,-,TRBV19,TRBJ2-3,CASTSWNTDTQYF,TGTGCCAGTACCTCCTGGAACACAGATACGCAGTATTTT
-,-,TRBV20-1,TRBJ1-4,CSAPRGRVSNEKLFF,TGCAGTGCCCCCCGTGGGAGGGTTTCTAATGAAAAACTGTTTTTT
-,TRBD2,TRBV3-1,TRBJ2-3,CASSQAGGLGYTDTQYF,TGTGCCAGCAGCCAAGCTGGGGGACTAGGATACACAGATACGCAGTATTTT
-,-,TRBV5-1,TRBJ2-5,CASSPPSSTQYF,TGCGCCAGCTCCCCCCCTTCAAGTACCCAGTACTTC
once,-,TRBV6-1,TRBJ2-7,CASSQNSGAPNPYEQYF,TGTGCCAGCAGTCAAAACTCGGGGGCACCGAACCCCTACGAGCAGTACTTC
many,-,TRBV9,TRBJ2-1,CASSQAGLAYNEQFF,TGTGCCAGCAGCCAAGCAGGCCTAGCCTACAATGAGCAGTTCTTC
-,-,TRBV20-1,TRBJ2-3,CSAAQGSTDTQYF,TGCAGTGCCGCACAGGGTAGCACAGATACGCAGTATTTT
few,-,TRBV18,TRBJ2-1,CASSPLEAGSSYNEQFF,TGTGCCAGCTCACCTTTGGAGGCGGGTAGTTCCTACAATGAGCAGTTCTTC
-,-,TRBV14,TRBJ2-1,CASSQDSGGTSYNEQFF,TGTGCCAGCAGCCAAGATTCCGGCGGGACGAGCTACAATGAGCAGTTCTTC
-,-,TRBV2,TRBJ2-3,CASSEPEGTTISTDTQYF,TGTGCCAGCAGTGAACCCGAAGGGACGACAATAAGCACAGATACGCAGTATTTT
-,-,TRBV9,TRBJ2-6,CASSVRLGANVLTF,TGTGCCAGCAGCGTCCGATTAGGGGCCAACGTCCTGACTTTC